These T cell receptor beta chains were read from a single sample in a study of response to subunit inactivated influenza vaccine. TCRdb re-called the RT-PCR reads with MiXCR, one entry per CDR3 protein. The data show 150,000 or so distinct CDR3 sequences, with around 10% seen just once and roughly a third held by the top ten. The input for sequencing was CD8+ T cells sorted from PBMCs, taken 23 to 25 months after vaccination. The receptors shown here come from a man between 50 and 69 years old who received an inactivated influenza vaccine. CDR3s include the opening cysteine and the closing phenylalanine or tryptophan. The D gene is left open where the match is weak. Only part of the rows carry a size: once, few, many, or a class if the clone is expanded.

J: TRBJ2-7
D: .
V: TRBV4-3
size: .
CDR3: CASSQDGWSGQGYEQYF
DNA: TGCGCCAGCAGCCAAGATGGGTGGTCCGGGCAGGGCTACGAGCAGTACTTC

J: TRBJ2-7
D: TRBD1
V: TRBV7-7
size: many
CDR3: CASSLTGIDEQYF
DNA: TGTGCCAGCAGCTTGACAGGGATCGACGAGCAGTACTTC

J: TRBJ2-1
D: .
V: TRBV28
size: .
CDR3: CASAYNEQFF
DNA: TGTGCCAGCGCGTACAATGAGCAGTTCTTC

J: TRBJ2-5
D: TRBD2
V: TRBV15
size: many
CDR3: CATSTGTSDQETQYF
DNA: TGTGCCACCAGCACGGGGACTAGCGACCAAGAGACCCAGTACTTC

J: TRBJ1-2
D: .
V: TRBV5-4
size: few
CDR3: CASRHSYGYTF
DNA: TGTGCCAGCAGACACAGCTATGGCTACACCTTC

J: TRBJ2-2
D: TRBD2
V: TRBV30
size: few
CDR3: CAWRGLAGGPGELFF
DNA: TGTGCCTGGAGAGGGCTAGCGGGAGGACCCGGGGAGCTGTTTTTT

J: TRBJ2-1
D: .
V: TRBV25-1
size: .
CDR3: CASSESLDEQFF
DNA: TGTGCCAGCAGTGAATCTTTGGATGAGCAGTTCTTC

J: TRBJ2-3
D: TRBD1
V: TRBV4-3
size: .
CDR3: CASSQEAGQGRTDTQYF
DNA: TGCGCCAGCAGCCAAGAAGCCGGACAGGGGAGAACAGATACGCAGTATTTT

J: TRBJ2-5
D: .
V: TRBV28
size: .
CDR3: CASSFVAMETQYF
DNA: TGTGCCAGCAGTTTTGTCGCGATGGAGACCCAGTACTTC

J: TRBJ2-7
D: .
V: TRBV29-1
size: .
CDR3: CSVLGIRTAVYEQYF
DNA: TGCAGCGTGTTGGGGATACGGACAGCCGTCTACGAGCAGTACTTC

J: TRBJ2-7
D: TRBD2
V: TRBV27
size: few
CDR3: CASSLSAGVAYEQYF
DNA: TGTGCCAGCAGTTTATCGGCGGGAGTCGCCTACGAGCAGTACTTC

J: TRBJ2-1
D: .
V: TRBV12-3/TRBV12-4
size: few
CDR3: CASSRTANNEQFF
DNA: TGTGCCAGCAGCAGGACGGCTAACAATGAGCAGTTCTTC

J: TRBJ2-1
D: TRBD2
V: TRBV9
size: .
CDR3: CASSVVASGSYEQFF
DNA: TGTGCCAGCAGCGTAGTGGCTAGCGGGAGCTATGAGCAGTTCTTC

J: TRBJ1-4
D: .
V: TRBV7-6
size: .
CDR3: CASSLDGTHNEKLFF
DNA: TGTGCCAGCAGCTTAGATGGGACTCATAATGAAAAACTGTTTTTT

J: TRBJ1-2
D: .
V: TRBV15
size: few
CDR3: CATSREAGYTF
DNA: TGTGCCACCAGCAGAGAGGCTGGCTACACCTTC

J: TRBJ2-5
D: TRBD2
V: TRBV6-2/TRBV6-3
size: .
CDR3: CASSRLAGETQYF
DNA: TGTGCCAGCTCAAGACTAGCGGGAGAGACCCAGTACTTC

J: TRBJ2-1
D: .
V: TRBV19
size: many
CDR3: CASSIQGSYNEQFF
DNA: TGTGCCAGTAGTATTCAGGGCTCCTACAATGAGCAGTTCTTC

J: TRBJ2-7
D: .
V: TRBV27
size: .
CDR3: CASSFEVGASYEQYF
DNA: TGTGCCAGCAGTTTCGAAGTAGGGGCCTCCTACGAGCAGTACTTC

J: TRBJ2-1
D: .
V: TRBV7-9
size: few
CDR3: CASLRANEQFF
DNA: TGTGCCAGTCTAAGGGCCAATGAGCAGTTCTTC

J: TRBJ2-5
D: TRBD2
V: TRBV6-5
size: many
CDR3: CASSYSPSGHQETQYF
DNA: TGTGCCAGCAGTTACTCCCCTAGCGGACACCAAGAGACCCAGTACTTC

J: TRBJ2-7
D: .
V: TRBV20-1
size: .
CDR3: CSATPLLEQYF
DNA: TGCAGTGCTACCCCGCTCCTCGAGCAGTACTTC

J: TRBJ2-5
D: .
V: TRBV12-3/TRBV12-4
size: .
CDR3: CASSLSGTIQETQYF
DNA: TGTGCCAGCAGTTTGTCCGGGACGATACAAGAGACCCAGTACTTC